This T cell receptor (beta chain) comes out of a study of glioma-infiltrating T cells. Study results and limitations: Gliomas, especially low-grade, showed above-expected tissue-blood divergence; non-neoplastic patients showed below.

The iRepertoire nested amplicon-rescue multiplex PCR amplified TCR alpha and beta CDR3s from RNA. Using its own MiXCR run on the multiplex PCR reads, TCRdb lists one record per CDR3 protein. The sample comprises under 200,000 distinct CDR3 sequences, 30% to 40% of which are singletons, and about 19% rests with the top ten. This clonotype was counted ten times or more. Its antigen remains unknown. V was pared by 8 bases and J by 5 bases, with 3 bases of the junction left unmatched. Looked up from germline, CDR1 is MNHNS and CDR2 is SASEGT. The CDR3 totals 13 residues. This chain uses TRBV6-1 with TRBJ1-5; 10 bases agree with TRBD1. The specimen was glioma tissue, nonneoplastic brain tissue, or PBMCs (not recorded which). This sequence was found in a human donor with low-grade glioma or glioblastoma, undergoing nonglioma brain surgery, or in good health (not recorded which). The CDR3 DNA sequence: TGTGCCAGCCGACAGGGGGCTTATCAGCCCCAGCATTTT. This sequence encodes CASRQGAYQPQHF.